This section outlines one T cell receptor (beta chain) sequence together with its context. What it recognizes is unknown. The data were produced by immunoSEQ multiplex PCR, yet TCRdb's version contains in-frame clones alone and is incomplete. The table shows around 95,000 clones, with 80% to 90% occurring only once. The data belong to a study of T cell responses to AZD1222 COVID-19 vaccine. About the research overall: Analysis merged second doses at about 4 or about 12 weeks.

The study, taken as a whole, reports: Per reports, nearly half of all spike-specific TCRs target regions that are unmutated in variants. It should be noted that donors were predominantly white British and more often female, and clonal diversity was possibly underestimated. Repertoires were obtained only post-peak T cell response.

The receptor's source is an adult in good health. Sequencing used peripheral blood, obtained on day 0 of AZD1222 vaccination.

The CDR3 coding sequence is TGCAGCGTTTCACAGTTGGCCCAGGCGGGGGGGAAAGCTTTCTTT. Amino acids: CSVSQLAQAGGKAFF. The V gene is TRBV29-1, the J gene TRBJ1-1; the D gene is possibly TRBD1 (5 bases). The CDR3 covers 15 residues. Germline loops: CDR1 SQVTM, CDR2 ANQGSEA. V was shortened by 5 bases and J by 9 bases, with 25 bases between the two germline ends.